This T cell receptor beta chain was profiled in a study of T cells in Graves' hyperthyroidism and ophthalmopathy. Study results and caveats: By a 13 V-J model, ophthalmopathy was set apart from stable hyperthyroidism. Blood also carried most thyroid clonotypes expanded above 0.001.

RNA transcripts yielded amplified TCR beta CDR3 regions. HTBI primers were employed in a first-round RT-PCR of the TCR CDR3. Using its own MiXCR run on the multiplex PCR reads, TCRdb lists one record per CDR3 protein. The sample has some 350,000 distinct CDR3 sequences; roughly an eighth are singletons. Used for diagnoses were clinical symptoms, serum thyroxine and TRAb, thyroid ultrasound and orbital computed tomography. This clonotype was observed many times. As yet, its antigen is unknown. Trimming shortened V by 7 bases and J by 3 bases, and 15 bases separated the two germline ends. This CDR3 contains 14 residues.

The rearrangement joins TRBV12-3 or TRBV12-4 to TRBJ1-1; D gene ambiguous. Sample: blood. This clonotype was sampled from a woman aged 40 to 50 with Graves' ophthalmopathy. Here the CDR3 DNA reads TGTGCCAGCAACCCAACTCTGGGGTACACTGAAGCTTTCTTT. The encoded protein is CASNPTLGYTEAFF.